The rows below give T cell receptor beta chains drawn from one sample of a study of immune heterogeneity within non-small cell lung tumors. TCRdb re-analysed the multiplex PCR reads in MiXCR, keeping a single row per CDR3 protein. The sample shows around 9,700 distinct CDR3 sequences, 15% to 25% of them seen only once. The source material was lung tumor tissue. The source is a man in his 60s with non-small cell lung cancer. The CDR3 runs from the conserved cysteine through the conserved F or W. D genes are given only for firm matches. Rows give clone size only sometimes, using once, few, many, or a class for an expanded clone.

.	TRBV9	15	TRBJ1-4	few	CASSRSLDFNEKLFF	TGTGCCAGCAGCCGCTCATTGGATTTTAATGAAAAACTGTTTTTT
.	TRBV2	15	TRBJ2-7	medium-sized	CASSEVGPGLGEQYF	TGTGCCAGCAGTGAAGTGGGTCCAGGGCTGGGGGAGCAGTACTTC
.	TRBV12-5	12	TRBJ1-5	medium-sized	CASGSSPWTQHF	TGTGCTAGTGGTTCCTCTCCCTGGACCCAGCATTTT
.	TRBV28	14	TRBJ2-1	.	CASEGGHAYNEQFF	TGTGCCAGCGAAGGGGGGCACGCCTACAATGAGCAGTTCTTC
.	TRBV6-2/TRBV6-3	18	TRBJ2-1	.	CASSYSQGRRITYNEQFF	TGTGCCAGCAGTTACTCCCAGGGGCGGCGTATCACCTACAATGAGCAGTTCTTC
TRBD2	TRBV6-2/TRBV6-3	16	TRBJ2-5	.	CASTWTSGTLKETQYF	TGTGCCAGCACCTGGACTAGCGGGACATTAAAAGAGACCCAGTACTTC
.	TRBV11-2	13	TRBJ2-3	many	CASSWGRQDTQYF	TGTGCCAGCAGCTGGGGTAGACAGGATACGCAGTATTTT
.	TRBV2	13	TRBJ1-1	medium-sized	CASSVDSQLEAFF	TGTGCCAGCAGTGTGGACAGCCAACTTGAAGCTTTCTTT
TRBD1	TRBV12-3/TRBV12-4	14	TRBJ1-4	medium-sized	CASSPGTGGRKLFF	TGTGCCAGCAGTCCGGGGACAGGGGGCAGGAAACTGTTTTTT
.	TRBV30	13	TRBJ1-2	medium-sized	CAWERTDFYGYTF	TGTGCCTGGGAAAGGACGGACTTCTATGGCTACACCTTC
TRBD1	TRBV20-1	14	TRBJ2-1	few	CSASSGGAYNEQFF	TGCAGTGCTTCGTCAGGGGGCGCCTACAATGAGCAGTTCTTC
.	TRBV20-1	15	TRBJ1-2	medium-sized	CSARSLGDGNYGYTF	TGCAGTGCTAGATCCCTCGGGGACGGGAACTATGGCTACACCTTC
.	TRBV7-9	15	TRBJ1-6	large	CASSFGVSDYSPLHF	TGTGCCAGCAGCTTCGGAGTGTCAGACTATTCACCCCTCCACTTT
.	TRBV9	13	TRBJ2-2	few	CASSAVKGGELFF	TGTGCCAGCAGCGCGGTTAAGGGCGGGGAGCTGTTTTTT
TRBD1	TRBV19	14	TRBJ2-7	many	CASSLTGGSYEQYF	TGTGCCAGTAGCCTAACAGGGGGATCCTACGAGCAGTACTTC
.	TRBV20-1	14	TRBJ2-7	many	CSAEDTRLVREQYF	TGCAGTGCTGAAGACACCCGATTGGTCCGCGAGCAGTACTTC
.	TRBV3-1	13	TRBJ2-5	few	CASSQDLEGTQYF	TGTGCCAGCAGCCAAGATTTGGAAGGGACCCAGTACTTC
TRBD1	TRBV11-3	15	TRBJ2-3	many	CASSSGQGGTDTQYF	TGTGCCAGCAGCTCCGGACAGGGGGGCACAGATACGCAGTATTTT
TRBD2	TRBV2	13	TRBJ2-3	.	CASTPGGPDTQYF	TGTGCCAGCACCCCGGGAGGTCCAGATACGCAGTATTTT
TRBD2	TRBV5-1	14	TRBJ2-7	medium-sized	CASQRLASSYEQYF	TGCGCCAGCCAGCGACTAGCGAGCTCCTACGAGCAGTACTTC
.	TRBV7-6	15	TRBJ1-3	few	CASSLDGNSGNTIYF	TGTGCCAGCAGCCTCGATGGGAACTCTGGAAACACCATATATTTT
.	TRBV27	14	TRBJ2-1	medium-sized	CASSATGSGNEQFF	TGTGCCAGCAGTGCGACAGGTAGTGGGAATGAGCAGTTCTTC
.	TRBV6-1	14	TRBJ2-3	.	CASRPGGSTDTQYF	TGTGCCAGCAGACCCGGGGGAAGCACAGATACGCAGTATTTT
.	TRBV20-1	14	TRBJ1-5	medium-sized	CSARDHWGDQPQHF	TGCAGTGCTAGAGATCATTGGGGGGACCAGCCCCAGCATTTT
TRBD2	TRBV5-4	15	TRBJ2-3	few	CASSLTSVGTDTQYF	TGTGCCAGCAGCCTAACTAGCGTGGGCACAGATACGCAGTATTTT
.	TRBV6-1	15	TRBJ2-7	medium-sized	CASSTLTGTLNIQYF	TGTGCCAGCAGTACTCTGACCGGAACCCTTAACATCCAGTACTTC
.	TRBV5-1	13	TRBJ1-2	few	CASSPGSNYGYTF	TGCGCCAGCAGCCCTGGCAGCAACTATGGCTACACCTTC
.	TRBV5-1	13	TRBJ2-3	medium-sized	CASSGPTGDTQYF	TGCGCCAGCAGCGGTCCCACAGGAGATACGCAGTATTTT
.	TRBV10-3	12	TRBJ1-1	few	CAISEIVTEAFF	TGTGCCATCAGTGAGATCGTCACTGAAGCTTTCTTT
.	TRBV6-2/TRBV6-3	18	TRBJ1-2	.	CASSYSNFDAKGAYDYTF	TGTGCCAGCAGTTACTCTAATTTTGATGCTAAAGGGGCTTATGACTACACCTTC
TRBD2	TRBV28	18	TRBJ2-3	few	CASSSRGGLAGPPDTQYF	TGTGCCAGCAGTTCCAGGGGGGGACTAGCGGGACCCCCAGATACGCAGTATTTT
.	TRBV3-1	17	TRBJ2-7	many	CASSHWAEPKEMYEQYF	TGTGCCAGCAGCCACTGGGCGGAACCAAAGGAGATGTACGAGCAGTACTTC
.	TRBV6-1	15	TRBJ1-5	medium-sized	CASSVGDYSNQPQHF	TGTGCCAGCAGTGTAGGGGATTATAGCAATCAGCCCCAGCATTTT
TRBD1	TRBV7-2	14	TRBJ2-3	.	CASSLGQPPASQYF	TGTGCCAGCAGCCTGGGACAGCCCCCCGCTTCGCAGTATTTT
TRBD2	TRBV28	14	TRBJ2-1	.	CASSLRGRHGEQFF	TGTGCCAGCAGTTTACGCGGGAGGCACGGTGAGCAGTTCTTC
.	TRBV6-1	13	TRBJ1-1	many	CASRWTVGTEAFF	TGTGCCAGCAGATGGACTGTAGGGACTGAAGCTTTCTTT
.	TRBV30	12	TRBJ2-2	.	CAWSGQTGELFF	TGTGCCTGGAGTGGACAGACCGGGGAGCTGTTTTTT
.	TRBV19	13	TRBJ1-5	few	CASSITRNQPQHF	TGTGCCAGTAGTATTACCAGAAATCAGCCCCAGCATTTT
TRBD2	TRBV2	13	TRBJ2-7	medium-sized	CASRTSGRGEQYF	TGTGCCAGCAGGACTAGCGGGAGAGGGGAGCAGTACTTC
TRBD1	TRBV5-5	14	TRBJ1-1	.	CASSFGTENTEAFF	TGTGCCAGCAGCTTCGGGACAGAGAACACTGAAGCTTTCTTT
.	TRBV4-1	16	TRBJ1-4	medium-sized	CASSQGEQGRNEKLFF	TGCGCCAGCAGCCAAGGGGAGCAGGGGAGGAATGAAAAACTGTTTTTT
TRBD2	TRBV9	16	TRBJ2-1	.	CASSPRRGGTKNEQFF	TGTGCCAGCAGCCCAAGAAGGGGCGGGACTAAGAATGAGCAGTTCTTC
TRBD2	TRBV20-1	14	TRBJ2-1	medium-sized	CSAAAGGEDNEQFF	TGCAGTGCGGCAGCGGGAGGGGAAGACAATGAGCAGTTCTTC
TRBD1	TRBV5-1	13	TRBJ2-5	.	CASSKQGRETQYF	TGCGCCAGCAGCAAACAGGGGCGGGAGACCCAGTACTTC
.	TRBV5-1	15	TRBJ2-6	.	CASSLGDSGANVLTF	TGCGCCAGCAGCCTGGGCGACTCTGGGGCCAACGTCCTGACTTTC
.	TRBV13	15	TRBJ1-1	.	CASSLGDRVNTEAFF	TGTGCCAGCAGCTTAGGGGACAGAGTGAACACTGAAGCTTTCTTT
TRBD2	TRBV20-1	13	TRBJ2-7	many	CSAPASGSYEQYF	TGCAGTGCTCCAGCTAGCGGGAGTTACGAGCAGTACTTC
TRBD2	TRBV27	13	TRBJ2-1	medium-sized	CASSFEREDREFF	TGTGCCAGCAGTTTCGAGCGGGAGGATCGAGAGTTCTTC
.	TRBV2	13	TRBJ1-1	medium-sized	CASSEAAGTEAFF	TGTGCCAGCAGTGAAGCGGCGGGAACTGAAGCTTTCTTT
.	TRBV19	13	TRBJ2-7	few	CASSRQEYYGQYF	TGTGCCAGTAGTAGGCAGGAGTACTACGGGCAGTACTTC
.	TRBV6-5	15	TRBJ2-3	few	CASSNPLASTDTQYF	TGTGCCAGCAGTAACCCACTAGCTAGCACAGATACGCAGTATTTT
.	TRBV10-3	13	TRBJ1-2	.	CATGGGSDYDYTF	TGTGCCACGGGAGGGGGTTCAGACTATGACTACACCTTC